Listed below are T cell receptor beta chains from one sample, sequenced in a study of blood T cell repertoires in COVID-19. TCRdb's table, derived via immunoSEQ multiplex PCR, lists solely in-frame clones and lacks some. The sample consists of about 120,000 clones, 79% of them appearing once. The sample taken for sequencing was peripheral blood. These receptors were collected from a man aged 40-50 years with active or convalescent COVID-19. Each CDR3 is given without its conserved first and last residue. Each record gives: V gene, J gene, CDR3 protein.

TRBV30,TRBJ2-3,AWSGTGVADTQY
TRBV7-2,TRBJ1-1,ASSPATGDTEAF
TRBV18,TRBJ1-2,ASSPPDSYGYT
TRBV5-1,TRBJ2-1,ASSLGGGGSFNEQF
TRBV28,TRBJ1-5,ASSLRQGTNQPQH
TRBV6-6,TRBJ2-1,ASRRTVNEQF
TRBV11-1,TRBJ1-1,ASGRDRDTEAF
TRBV5-1,TRBJ2-1,ASSLATAYNEQF
TRBV18,TRBJ1-4,ASSPFEGSEKLF
TRBV6-5,TRBJ1-2,ASHGGNNYGYT
TRBV6-5,TRBJ2-1,ASSYYGTGYNEQF
TRBV9,TRBJ2-1,ASSASPAGASGHNEQF
TRBV7-8,TRBJ1-5,ASSLAGRGGGRNQPQH
TRBV3-1/TRBV3-2,TRBJ2-5,ASSHMQETQY
TRBV30,TRBJ1-2,AWSAQGVSGYT
TRBV15,TRBJ2-1,ATSREGTSGGEVF
TRBV5-1,TRBJ1-1,ASSLKGGGANTEAF
TRBV5-8,TRBJ2-6,ASSVRGANVLT
TRBV19,TRBJ1-4,ASQTGTGGIVTNEKLF
TRBV28,TRBJ2-7,ASSPSLQVSEQY
TRBV11-2,TRBJ2-1,ASSSPGTGVDEQF
TRBV5-1,TRBJ2-7,ASSFLAGGHEQY
TRBV5-4,TRBJ2-7,ASSPGQGERYEQY
TRBV7-9,TRBJ2-3,ASSLEGQTSSTDTQY
TRBV7-9,TRBJ1-1,ASSLGWAEAF
TRBV7-2,TRBJ2-7,ASSPGTGAYEQY
TRBV9,TRBJ2-3,ASGPPAGLDTQY
TRBV7-9,TRBJ1-5,ASSMGQGNHQPQH
TRBV5-1,TRBJ2-7,ASSPNQERYEQY
TRBV7-3,TRBJ1-1,ASSPRDRDVSEAF
TRBV6-5,TRBJ2-1,ASSYLAGTYNEQF
TRBV7-2,TRBJ2-7,ASSLGRLAGAGEQY
TRBV18,TRBJ2-7,ASSPRVTSGGYEQY
TRBV5-1,TRBJ1-1,ASSLDRDTEAF
TRBV6-4,TRBJ1-5,ASSQGDNQPQH
TRBV6-2/TRBV6-3,TRBJ2-2,ASSFGQGRSGELF